This record concerns one TCR beta chain sequence. This record comes from a study of T-cell memory formation after mild COVID-19. Amplification by 5'RACE using constant-segment primers produced TCR alpha and TCR beta cDNA libraries that carried sample barcodes and UMIs. TCRdb ran MiXCR on the 5' RACE reads and lists one entry per CDR3 protein. This repertoire shows under 200,000 distinct CDR3 sequences, 11% found once; its top ten account for roughly 3.8%. This CDR3 is 13 amino acids long. The germline CDR1 and CDR2 sequences are MRHNA and SNTAGT. Between the trimmed V and J ends, which lost 3 bases and 0 bases, there was a span of 4 bases.

This sequence joins TRBV6-4 and TRBJ2-3; D gene ambiguous. The sequence came from a man between 18 and 35 years old who had mild COVID-19 (a few samples of this study predate the infection). Cell type and time point are not known. Source material: PBMCs or a T cell subset sorted from them (not recorded which). The CDR3 sequence is CASSDQSTDTQYF. The DNA for the CDR3 is TGTGCCAGCAGTGATCAAAGCACAGATACGCAGTATTTT.